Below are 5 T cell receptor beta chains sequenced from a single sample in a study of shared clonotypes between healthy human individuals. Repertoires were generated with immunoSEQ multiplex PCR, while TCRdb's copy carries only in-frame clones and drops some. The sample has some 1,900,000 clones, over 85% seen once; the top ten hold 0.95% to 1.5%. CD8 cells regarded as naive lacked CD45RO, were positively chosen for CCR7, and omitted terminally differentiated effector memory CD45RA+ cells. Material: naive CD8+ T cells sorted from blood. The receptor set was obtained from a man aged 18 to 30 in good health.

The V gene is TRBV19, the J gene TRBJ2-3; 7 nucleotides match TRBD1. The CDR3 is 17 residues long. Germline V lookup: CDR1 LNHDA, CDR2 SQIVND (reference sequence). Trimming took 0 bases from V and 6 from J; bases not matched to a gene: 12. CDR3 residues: CASSIDLETGKWDTQYF. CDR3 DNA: TGTGCCAGTAGTATAGATCTGGAGACAGGGAAGTGGGATACGCAGTATTTT.

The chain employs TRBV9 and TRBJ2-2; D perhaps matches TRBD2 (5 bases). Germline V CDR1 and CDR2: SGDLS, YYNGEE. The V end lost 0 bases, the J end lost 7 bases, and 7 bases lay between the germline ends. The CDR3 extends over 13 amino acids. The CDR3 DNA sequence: TGTGCCAGCAGCGTAGCGGGGATCGGGGAGCTGTTTTTT. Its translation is CASSVAGIGELFF.

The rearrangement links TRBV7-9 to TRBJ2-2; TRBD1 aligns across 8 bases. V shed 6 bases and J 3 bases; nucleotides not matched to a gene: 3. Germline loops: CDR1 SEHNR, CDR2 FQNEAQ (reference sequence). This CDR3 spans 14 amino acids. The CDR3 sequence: CASRTGAHTGELFF. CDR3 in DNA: TGTGCCAGCAGGACAGGGGCACACACCGGGGAGCTGTTTTTT.

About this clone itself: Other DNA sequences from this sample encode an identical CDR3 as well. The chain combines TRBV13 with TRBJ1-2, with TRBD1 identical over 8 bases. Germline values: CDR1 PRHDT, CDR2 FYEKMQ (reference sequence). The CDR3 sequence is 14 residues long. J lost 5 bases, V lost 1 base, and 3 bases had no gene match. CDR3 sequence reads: CASSLETGDYGYTF. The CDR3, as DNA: TGTGCCAGCAGCTTAGAGACAGGGGATTATGGCTACACCTTC.

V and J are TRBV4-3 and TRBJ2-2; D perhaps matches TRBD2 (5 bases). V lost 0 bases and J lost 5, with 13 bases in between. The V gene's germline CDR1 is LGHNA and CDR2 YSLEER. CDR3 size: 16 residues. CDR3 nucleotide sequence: TGCGCCAGCAGCCAAGAATGGGGAGAGGGTACCGGGGAGCTGTTTTTT. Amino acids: CASSQEWGEGTGELFF.